This T cell receptor beta chain was sequenced for a study of blood T cell repertoires in COVID-19 (dated by TCRdb to the early 2020s). Study-wide context: Samples covering the acute and convalescent phases of COVID-19 were provided by collaborators in the United States, Italy and Spain. A de-identified subject ID, COVID-19 status, age in years and sex were almost always included in the sample metadata. Samples were obtained from the ongoing ImmuneRACE study (first 160 participants) and from about 1,300 subjects provided by 6 global collaborators. The material from the prospective study consisted of cDNA or gDNA derived from T cells, B-cell-depleted T cells, or PBMCs. Where HLA class I and class II types were available, the types were taken from metadata supplied by the sample provider, not from assay-based typing. The dataset comprised deeply sampled blood TCRbeta repertoires from subjects exposed to, actively infected with, or recovered from COVID-19. A freely available public database, intended as a resource for researchers studying the immune response to SARS-CoV-2, is where the repertoires were released.

Broader findings and caveats from the paper: How much clinical and demographic metadata was included differed by source and by participant, and the metadata was provided uncurated.

Of note for this clone: Its antigen is currently not known. Within one base of it there is no much larger clone, and no base qualities were kept.

One collaborating source in Seattle enrolled patients during active infection and followed them longitudinally through the course of disease. Whole blood was collected in K2EDTA tubes by collaborating institutions according to the institutions' own protocols. For TCRbeta analysis, collaborators shipped samples in one of three forms: frozen whole blood, isolated PBMCs, or DNA extracted from either of those sample types. V was cut back by 3 bases and J by 3 bases, leaving a gap of 14 bases between them. Taken from the germline V gene, the CDR1 and CDR2 loops are KGHDR and SFDVKD. The CDR3 runs 16 amino acids, cysteine and phenylalanine included. CDR3 DNA is the only sequence kept; it has 48 bases, read in frame from the first base. The immunoSEQ Assay, a bias-controlled multiplex PCR, was used to amplify TCRbeta CDR3 regions from genomic DNA. From the authors' description of their analysis: Within the assay, amplification of reference gene primers was used to estimate how many nucleated cells each sample contained. Sequence reads were collapsed and filtered to measure the absolute abundance of every unique TCRbeta CDR3 rearrangement. Productive Simpson clonality was computed per sample as the square root of Simpson's diversity index over productive rearrangements. Entries here come from immuneACCESS through TCRdb and include only in-frame sequences with V and J called. Some clones fail to appear in such tables; in the studies checked, an unresolved V gene covers under half of the shortfall, and the cause of the remainder is unknown. V and J calls and clone size are those listed in that table; D and trimming were worked out from the DNA. Present in this sample are approximately 50,000 clones, 65% to 85% of which were seen just once. Around a tenth of the sample is in the top ten clones.

This receptor was obtained from a man aged 80 or over with COVID-19, enrolled during active disease. The sample was peripheral blood. The sequence joins TRBV24-1 to TRBJ1-3; perhaps TRBD1 is the D gene, with 6 bases matching. CDR3 sequence: CATSDNRERRGNTIYF. The sequenced DNA is TGTGCCACCAGTGATAACAGGGAGAGGCGTGGAAACACCATATATTTT.